Following are 10 T cell receptor beta chains from one sample sequenced in a study of spatial heterogeneity in lung cancer. Study-wide points: Tumor mutation count correlated with how many alpha and beta TCRs expanded intratumorally.

Documented time point: sample taken at primary tumor resection. Antigen specificity for these receptors is unknown. MiXCR, run by TCRdb on the 5' RACE reads, gives a single entry per CDR3 protein. Of about 23,000 distinct CDR3 sequences in the sample, nearly 6.5% were seen once. Sequenced here: lung tumor tissue, sampled at surgery. The receptors here all came from a male donor with early-stage non-small cell lung cancer.

In its sample, this clonotype was seen many times. The chain combines TRBV12-3 or TRBV12-4 with TRBJ2-1, with TRBD2 matching over 13 bases. This CDR3 is 15 amino acids long. V was pared by 5 bases and J by 6 bases, with 4 bases of the junction left unmatched. The CDR3: CASSERLAGGNEQFF. CDR3 sequence (DNA): TGTGCCAGCAGTGAAAGACTAGCGGGAGGCAATGAGCAGTTCTTC.

Many counts were recorded for this clonotype. V is TRBV28 and J is TRBJ2-3; 8 bases match TRBD2. Per germline, CDR1 MDHEN and CDR2 SYDVKM. The CDR3 sequence is 19 residues long. V lost 3 bases and J lost 4; bases outside the gene matches: 18. CDR3 bases: TGTGCCAGCAGTTTTACCCCCGGGACTAGTCTCAATTCGGCAGATACGCAGTATTTT. Protein sequence: CASSFTPGTSLNSADTQYF.

This clonotype appeared many times. The chain carries TRBV7-9 and TRBJ2-1; D is possibly TRBD1 or TRBD2 (5 bases each). V lost 10 bases and J 7 bases, leaving 23 bases between the germline ends. The CDR3 totals 15 residues. Germline CDR1 and CDR2: SEHNR and FQNEAQ (reference sequence). In DNA, the CDR3 is TGTGCCATTCCGGACGGGGCGGGCGTATGGAATGAGCAGTTCTTC. Residues: CAIPDGAGVWNEQFF.

This clonotype has just a few counts. The chain is built from TRBV28 and TRBJ2-5, with D possibly TRBD1 on 5 matching bases. Germline CDR1 and CDR2: MDHEN and SYDVKM. CDR3 length: 15 amino acids. Trimming cost V 5 bases and J 3 bases, with 16 bases left between them. This chain's CDR3 is CASSPSRVAKETQYF. The CDR3 bases are TGTGCCAGCAGTCCGTCCAGGGTCGCAAAAGAGACCCAGTACTTC.

This clonotype was seen many times. The chain combines TRBV5-1 with TRBJ1-4; D is perhaps TRBD1 (5 bases). CDR1 SGHRS and CDR2 YFSETQ come from the germline V gene. Trimming removed 4 bases from V and 8 bases from J, with 18 bases in between. This CDR3 has 15 amino acids. This CDR3 is CASSDTGTGGEKLFF. DNA for the CDR3: TGCGCCAGCAGCGACACCGGGACGGGAGGGGAAAAACTGTTTTTT.

The chain carries TRBV7-8 and TRBJ2-1; D may correspond to TRBD1 or TRBD2 (5 bases each). V lost 4 bases to trimming and J lost 13 bases, with 14 bases between them. This CDR3 has 12 amino acids. Germline loops: CDR1 SGHVS, CDR2 FQNEAQ. CDR3 DNA sequence: TGTGCCAGCAGCTCGCCGAGGGGTGAACAGTTCTTC. Amino acid sequence: CASSSPRGEQFF.

This rearrangement joins TRBV12-3 or TRBV12-4 to TRBJ1-3; TRBD1 matches at 8 bases. The CDR3 extends over 14 amino acids. V lost 6 bases, J lost 3 bases, and 4 bases stayed unmatched. The CDR3 loop reads CASSPTGVGNTIYF. CDR3 DNA sequence: TGTGCCAGCAGCCCGACAGGGGTTGGAAACACCATATATTTT.

This sequence joins TRBV6-5 and TRBJ2-2; 11 bases align to TRBD2. The CDR3 is 17 amino acids. V was clipped by 8 bases and J by 2 bases; unmatched bases: 10. Germline CDR1 MNHEY, CDR2 SVGAGI. Here the CDR3 reads CASSLASGRFNTGELFF. The CDR3 region has the DNA TGTGCCAGCTCGTTGGCTAGCGGGAGGTTTAACACCGGGGAGCTGTTTTTT.

This clonotype was seen many times. The chain couples TRBV28 to TRBJ1-3; weak D call: TRBD1 (5 bases). The germline V gene encodes CDR1 MDHEN and CDR2 SYDVKM. This CDR3 region has 14 residues. Trimming removed 5 bases at V and 0 bases at J, with 8 bases between. CDR3: CASSPTVSGNTIYF. The CDR3 coding sequence is TGTGCCAGCAGTCCGACAGTCTCTGGAAACACCATATATTTT.

This clonotype has at least ten counts. The CDR3 protein is CASRRDRGGYTF. CDR3 sequence (DNA): TGTGCCAGCAGAAGGGACAGGGGGGGCTACACCTTC. The gene calls are TRBV27 and TRBJ1-2; 11 bases align to TRBD1. J gave up 8 bases and V 6 bases, and 2 bases lay outside the gene matches. Germline lookup yields CDR1 MNHEY and CDR2 SMNVEV (reference sequence). This CDR3 spans 12 amino acids.